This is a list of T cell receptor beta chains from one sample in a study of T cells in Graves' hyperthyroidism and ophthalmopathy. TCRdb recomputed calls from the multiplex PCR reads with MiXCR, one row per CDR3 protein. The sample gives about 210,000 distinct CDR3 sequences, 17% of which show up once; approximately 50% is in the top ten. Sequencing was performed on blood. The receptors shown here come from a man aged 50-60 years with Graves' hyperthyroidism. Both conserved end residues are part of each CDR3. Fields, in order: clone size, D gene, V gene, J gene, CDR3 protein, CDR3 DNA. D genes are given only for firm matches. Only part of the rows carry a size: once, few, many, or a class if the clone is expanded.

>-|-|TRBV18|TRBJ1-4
CASSIATNEKLFF
TGTGCCAGCTCTATTGCAACTAATGAAAAACTGTTTTTT
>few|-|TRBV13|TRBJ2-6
CASGISGANVLTF
TGTGCCAGCGGTATCTCTGGGGCCAACGTCCTGACTTTC
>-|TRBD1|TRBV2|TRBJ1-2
CASRSGTGVYTF
TGTGCCAGCAGGTCCGGGACAGGAGTCTACACCTTC
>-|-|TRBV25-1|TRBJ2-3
CASSEAAGAGTDTQNF
TGTGCCAGCAGTGAGGCGGCGGGCGCGGGCACAGATACGCAGAATTTT
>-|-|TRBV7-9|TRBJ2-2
CASTLRSGAGELFF
TGTGCCAGCACCCTCCGAAGTGGGGCCGGGGAGCTGTTTTTT
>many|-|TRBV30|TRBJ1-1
CAWKPLTDRGAKTEAFF
TGTGCCTGGAAACCCCTGACAGACCGGGGGGCCAAGACTGAAGCTTTCTTT
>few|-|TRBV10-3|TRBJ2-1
CAISESGLTYNEQFF
TGTGCCATCAGTGAGTCGGGACTGACCTACAATGAGCAGTTCTTC
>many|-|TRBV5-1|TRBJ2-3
CASTPFVSADTQYF
TGCGCCAGCACTCCCTTCGTTAGTGCAGATACGCAGTATTTT
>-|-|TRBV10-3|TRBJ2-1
CAIGGTGNNEQFF
TGTGCCATCGGGGGGACGGGTAACAATGAGCAGTTCTTC
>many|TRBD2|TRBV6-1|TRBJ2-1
CASSALAGGQNEQFF
TGTGCCAGCAGTGCCTTAGCGGGAGGCCAGAATGAGCAGTTCTTC
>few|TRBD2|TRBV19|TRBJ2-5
CASSAQLAGAVKTQYF
TGTGCCAGTAGTGCCCAATTAGCGGGAGCGGTGAAGACCCAGTACTTC
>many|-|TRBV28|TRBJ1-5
CASRREGYSNQPQHF
TGTGCCAGCAGAAGGGAAGGGTATAGCAATCAGCCCCAGCATTTT
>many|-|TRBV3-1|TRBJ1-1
CASSQLNTEAFF
TGTGCCAGCAGCCAACTGAACACTGAAGCTTTCTTT
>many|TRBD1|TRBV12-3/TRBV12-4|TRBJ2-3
CASSFSPQRTGWGTDTQYF
TGTGCCAGCAGCTTTTCACCGCAACGGACAGGGTGGGGCACAGATACGCAGTATTTT
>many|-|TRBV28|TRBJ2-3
CASSPQRRGVGDTQYF
TGTGCCAGCAGTCCCCAGCGGAGGGGGGTCGGAGATACGCAGTATTTT
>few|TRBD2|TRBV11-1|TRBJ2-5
CATSRGGSTETQYF
TGTGCCACCTCGAGGGGCGGGAGTACGGAGACCCAGTACTTC
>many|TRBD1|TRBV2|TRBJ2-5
CASSDGTGGGETQYF
TGTGCCAGCAGTGATGGGACAGGGGGTGGGGAGACCCAGTACTTC
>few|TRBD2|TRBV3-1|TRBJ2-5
CASSQVVRGLAGGWLETQYF
TGTGCCAGCAGCCAAGTAGTTAGGGGACTAGCGGGAGGGTGGTTGGAGACCCAGTACTTC
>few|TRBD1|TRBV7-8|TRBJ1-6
CASSVRDRSNSPLHF
TGTGCCAGCAGCGTCCGGGACAGGAGTAATTCACCCCTCCACTTT
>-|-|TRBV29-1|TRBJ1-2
CSVGPLPGSMGYTF
TGCAGCGTTGGCCCCCTCCCCGGATCTATGGGCTACACCTTC
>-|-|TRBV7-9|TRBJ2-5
CASSQHSNQETQYF
TGTGCCAGCAGCCAGCACAGCAACCAAGAGACCCAGTACTTC
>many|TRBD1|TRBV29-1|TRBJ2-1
CSVFGRGQGALEQFF
TGCAGCGTCTTCGGAAGGGGACAGGGGGCCCTTGAGCAGTTCTTC
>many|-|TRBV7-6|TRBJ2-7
CASSQGLRQGQQYF
TGTGCCAGCAGCCAGGGACTCCGCCAAGGGCAGCAGTACTTC
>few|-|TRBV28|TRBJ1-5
CASSLLYPLPGDPISPQHF
TGTGCCAGCAGTTTATTATACCCCCTCCCGGGCGACCCAATCAGCCCCCAGCATTTT
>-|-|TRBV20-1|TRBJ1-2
CSARDAGTDHYGYTF
TGCAGTGCTAGAGACGCCGGGACGGACCACTATGGCTACACCTTC
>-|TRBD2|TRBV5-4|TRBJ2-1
CASSRLASPHNEQFF
TGTGCCAGCAGCCGACTAGCGTCGCCTCACAATGAGCAGTTCTTC
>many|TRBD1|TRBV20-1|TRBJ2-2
CSARQGAPLYLIF
TGCAGTGCTAGACAGGGGGCTCCCTTATACCTCATTTTT
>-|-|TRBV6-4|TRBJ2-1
CASSDAPESIQFF
TGTGCCAGCAGTGACGCCCCCGAAAGTATCCAGTTCTTC
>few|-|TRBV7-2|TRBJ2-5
CASRAGQETQYF
TGTGCCAGCAGAGCCGGCCAAGAGACCCAGTACTTC
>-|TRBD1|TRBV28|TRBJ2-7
CASTDRDEQYF
TGTGCCAGTACGGACAGGGACGAGCAGTACTTC
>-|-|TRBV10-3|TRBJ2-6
CAISGGSGANVLTF
TGTGCCATCAGTGGAGGGTCTGGGGCCAACGTCCTGACTTTC
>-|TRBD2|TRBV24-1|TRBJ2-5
CATSDSGTSAETQYF
TGTGCCACCAGTGATTCCGGGACTAGCGCAGAGACCCAGTACTTC
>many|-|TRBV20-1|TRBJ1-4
CSARVGGTNEKLFF
TGCAGTGCTAGAGTAGGGGGAACTAATGAAAAACTGTTTTTT
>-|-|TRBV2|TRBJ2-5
CASSGLRGSGGRETQYF
TGTGCCAGCAGTGGCCTCAGGGGGAGCGGGGGAAGAGAGACCCAGTACTTC
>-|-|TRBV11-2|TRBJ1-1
CASSGGHGGTNEAFF
TGTGCCAGCAGCGGAGGGCACGGGGGAACAAATGAAGCTTTCTTT
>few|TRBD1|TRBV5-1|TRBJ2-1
CASRPDRGNEQFF
TGCGCCAGCAGACCGGACAGGGGGAATGAGCAGTTCTTC
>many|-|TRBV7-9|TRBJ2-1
CASSLDSTYNEQFF
TGTGCCAGCAGCTTAGATTCCACCTACAATGAGCAGTTCTTC